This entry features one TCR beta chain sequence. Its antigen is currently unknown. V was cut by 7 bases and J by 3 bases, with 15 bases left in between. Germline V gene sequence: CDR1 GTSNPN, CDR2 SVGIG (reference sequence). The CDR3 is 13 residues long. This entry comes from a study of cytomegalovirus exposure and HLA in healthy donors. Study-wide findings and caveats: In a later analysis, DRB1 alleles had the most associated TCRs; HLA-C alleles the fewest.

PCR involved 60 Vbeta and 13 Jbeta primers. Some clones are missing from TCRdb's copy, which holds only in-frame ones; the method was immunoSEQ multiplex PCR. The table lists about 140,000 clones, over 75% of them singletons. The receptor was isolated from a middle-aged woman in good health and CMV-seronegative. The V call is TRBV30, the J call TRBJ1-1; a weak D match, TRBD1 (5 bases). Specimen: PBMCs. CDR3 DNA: TGTGCCTCCCCCCAGGGTGGTGACACTGAAGCTTTCTTT. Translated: CASPQGGDTEAFF.